Presented here are 11 T cell receptor beta chains from one specimen sequenced in a study of Ad26.COV2.S vaccination and SARS-CoV-2 variants (dated by TCRdb to the early 2020s). The method was the immunoSEQ multiplex PCR assay. Imported from immuneACCESS, the table was reduced by TCRdb to in-frame sequences with V and J called. These copies leave out some clones; in studies compared against another copy, an unresolved V gene accounts for under half, and the cause of the remainder is not known. The sample profile shows around 240,000 clones; 70% to 90% of them were found once. The top ten constitute about 11% of the sample. Read against the paper, the sample's treatment or condition label means: some 19 received Ad26.COV2.S at low or high dose, single or two shots; 5 received placebo; per-sample allocation not given. Repertoires of vaccine and placebo recipients were sequenced from samples taken on day 63 after the first injection.

Sequenced here: peripheral blood, sampled in a trial of Ad26.COV2.S vaccine versus placebo. These receptors all come from a person aged 18-65 years who received the Ad26.COV2.S COVID-19 vaccine or a placebo.

This chain joins TRBV5-1 and TRBJ2-1, with TRBD1 as a possible D gene (5 bases). Germline assignment: CDR1 SGHRS and CDR2 YFSETQ. V was cut by 4 bases and J by 1 base, with 12 bases left in between. The CDR3 length is 15 residues. For the CDR3, the DNA is TGCGCCAGCAGCGAGCAGGACATGTCCTACAATGAGCAGTTCTTC. It is translated as CASSEQDMSYNEQFF.

This chain connects TRBV11-3 to TRBJ1-5; 10 nucleotides agree with TRBD1. Trimming at V came to 5 bases and at J to 0 bases, leaving 16 bases not matched to a gene. The CDR3 extends over 20 amino acids. The germline CDR1 and CDR2 sequences are SGHNT and YENEEA. CDR3 region: CASSHRKGQGQLNSNQPQHF. The CDR3, as DNA: TGTGCCAGCAGCCATAGAAAGGGACAGGGGCAACTCAATAGCAATCAGCCCCAGCATTTT. Full variable domain (outside the CDR3, taken from reference TRBV11-3 and TRBJ1-5): EAGVVQSPRYKIIEKKQPVAFWCNPISGHNTLYWYLQNLGQGPELLIRYENEEAVDDSQLPKDRFSAERLKGVDSTLKIQPAELGDSAVYLCASSHRKGQGQLNSNQPQHFGDGTRLSIL.

The chain recombines TRBV6-5 with TRBJ2-1; 11 nucleotides align to TRBD2. Germline assignment: CDR1 MNHEY and CDR2 SVGAGI. V was pared by 3 bases and J by 4 bases, with 5 bases of the junction left unmatched. The CDR3 extends over 16 amino acids. Here the CDR3 reads CASSYTIAGGYNEQFF. The CDR3 nucleotides are TGTGCCAGCAGTTATACCATAGCGGGGGGGTACAATGAGCAGTTCTTC.

The V and J genes are TRBV5-4 and TRBJ2-5, with D possibly matching TRBD1 (6 bases). In germline, CDR1 is SGHNT, CDR2 YYREEE (reference sequence). The V end was cut by 4 bases, the J end by 1 base, with 14 bases between. There are 15 residues in the CDR3. CDR3 nucleotides: TGTGCCAGCAGCCTCGCGGGCAGGGGCCAAGAGACCCAGTACTTC. Its protein is CASSLAGRGQETQYF.

This clone showed up just a few times. V is TRBV12-3 or TRBV12-4 and J is TRBJ2-7; TRBD1 aligns across 7 bases. The CDR3 runs to 12 residues. Trimming at V came to 7 bases and at J to 6 bases, leaving 6 bases not matched to a gene. CDR3 bases: TGTGCCAGCACTGAAACAGGGGTCGAGCAGTACTTC. Translating gives CASTETGVEQYF.

The chain combines TRBV14 with TRBJ2-3, with a tentative D call TRBD1 (5 bases). Germline assignment: CDR1 SGHDN and CDR2 FVKESK. This CDR3 has 13 amino acids. Trimming took 5 bases from V and 4 from J, leaving 10 bases between them. The CDR3 DNA reads as TGTGCCAGCAGCTTGGGGCTGGCAGATACGCAGTATTTT. Amino acid sequence: CASSLGLADTQYF.

V gene TRBV19 combines with J gene TRBJ1-5; D gene uncertain. CDR3 size: 14 residues. The germline V gene encodes CDR1 LNHDA and CDR2 SQIVND (reference sequence). Trimming stripped 4 bases from V and 7 bases from J, with 14 bases between. CDR3 sequence: CASSTNTGKQPQHF. The CDR3 DNA reads as TGTGCCAGTAGTACAAACACGGGAAAACAGCCCCAGCATTTT.

The chain carries TRBV7-2 and TRBJ2-6; D is undetermined. V was clipped by 2 bases and J by 0 bases, with 5 bases between them. There are 15 residues in the CDR3. Germline CDR1 SGHTA, CDR2 FQGNSA. This CDR3 reads CASSLSGSGANVLTF. The DNA for the CDR3 is TGTGCCAGCAGCTTAAGTGGCTCTGGGGCCAACGTCCTGACTTTC.

The chain employs TRBV5-4 and TRBJ2-4; 10 bases are shared with TRBD2. V lost 4 bases, J lost 0 bases, and 10 bases stayed unmatched. This CDR3 is 18 amino acids long. CDR1 and CDR2 from the germline V gene are SGHNT and YYREEE (reference sequence). The CDR3 sequence is CASSREASGSLAKNIQYF. The CDR3 DNA follows: TGTGCCAGCAGCCGAGAGGCTAGCGGGAGTTTAGCCAAAAACATTCAGTACTTC.

V and J are TRBV18 and TRBJ2-2; D ambiguous. Trimming took 6 bases from V and 0 from J, leaving 11 bases between them. The CDR3 consists of 15 residues. In germline, CDR1 is KGHSH, CDR2 LQKENI. CDR3 DNA sequence: TGTGCCAGCTCCCCGTTCGGAACGAACACCGGGGAGCTGTTTTTT. Protein product: CASSPFGTNTGELFF.

The chain carries TRBV3-1 (or the pseudogene TRBV3-2) and TRBJ2-2; D uncertain. CDR1 is LGHDT and CDR2 is YNNKEL in the germline V gene (reference sequence). With 2 bases removed from V and 7 bases from J, the gap between germline ends came to 2 bases. The CDR3 is 11 residues long. This chain's CDR3 is CASSQSGELFF. CDR3 nucleotide sequence: TGTGCCAGCAGCCAAAGCGGGGAGCTGTTTTTT.